A selection of T cell receptor beta chains follows, all from one sample in a study of blood T cell repertoires in COVID-19. Only in-frame clones appear in the TCRdb table, and some are missing; sequencing was by immunoSEQ multiplex PCR. In the table there are about 240,000 clones, around 88% of which are singletons. The sequencing sample was made of peripheral blood. These receptors were collected from an elderly man with acute or convalescent COVID-19. The CDR3 runs from the conserved cysteine through the conserved F or W.

v_gene: TRBV5-1; j_gene: TRBJ1-1; CDR3aa: CASTGFGNTEAFF
v_gene: TRBV7-2; j_gene: TRBJ2-7; CDR3aa: CASSLAGQNYEQYF
v_gene: TRBV19; j_gene: TRBJ1-2; CDR3aa: CASSPTGGIYGYTF
v_gene: TRBV6-1; j_gene: TRBJ2-1; CDR3aa: CASSEAGASGRMGNEQFF
v_gene: TRBV15; j_gene: TRBJ2-5; CDR3aa: CATRLAGGTQETQYF
v_gene: TRBV18; j_gene: TRBJ2-3; CDR3aa: CASSSRLADTDTQYF
v_gene: TRBV4-1; j_gene: TRBJ2-7; CDR3aa: CASSQERGIRYEQYF
v_gene: TRBV27; j_gene: TRBJ1-6; CDR3aa: CASSPWSGANSPLHF
v_gene: TRBV28; j_gene: TRBJ1-1; CDR3aa: CASSLGRGPQAFF
v_gene: TRBV4-2; j_gene: TRBJ2-5; CDR3aa: CASSPVEGSGGETQYF
v_gene: TRBV7-8; j_gene: TRBJ1-5; CDR3aa: CASSLSSGSNQPQHF
v_gene: TRBV5-6; j_gene: TRBJ2-5; CDR3aa: CASSWTGETQYF
v_gene: TRBV3-1/TRBV3-2; j_gene: TRBJ2-1; CDR3aa: CASSQGGGQFF
v_gene: TRBV7-8; j_gene: TRBJ1-6; CDR3aa: CASRGEGNSPLHF
v_gene: TRBV29-1; j_gene: TRBJ1-2; CDR3aa: CSVEPPGQPYGYTF
v_gene: TRBV9; j_gene: TRBJ1-2; CDR3aa: CASSAQGFDYGYTF
v_gene: TRBV18; j_gene: TRBJ1-1; CDR3aa: CASSPTGTGVMNTEAFF
v_gene: TRBV12-3/TRBV12-4; j_gene: TRBJ2-5; CDR3aa: CASSSGGQETQYF
v_gene: TRBV18; j_gene: TRBJ1-1; CDR3aa: CASSPHPRTEAFF
v_gene: TRBV29-1; j_gene: TRBJ2-7; CDR3aa: CSVVDGSYEQYF
v_gene: TRBV6-2/TRBV6-3; j_gene: TRBJ1-2; CDR3aa: CASSYSTGSSYGYTF
v_gene: TRBV9; j_gene: TRBJ2-7; CDR3aa: CASSVASESYEQYF
v_gene: TRBV7-9; j_gene: TRBJ2-2; CDR3aa: CASRLAGGGNTGELFF
v_gene: TRBV4-3; j_gene: TRBJ2-7; CDR3aa: CASSQERGKHEQYF
v_gene: TRBV28; j_gene: TRBJ2-3; CDR3aa: CASSSGLPTDTQYF
v_gene: TRBV2; j_gene: TRBJ1-2; CDR3aa: CASSEQGRGYTF
v_gene: TRBV15; j_gene: TRBJ1-4; CDR3aa: CATSEENFRTGGQKLFF
v_gene: TRBV7-2; j_gene: TRBJ1-4; CDR3aa: CASSLGTANEKLFF
v_gene: TRBV24-1; j_gene: TRBJ1-3; CDR3aa: CATSGQGIYGNTIYF
v_gene: TRBV19; j_gene: TRBJ2-1; CDR3aa: CASSVIPGRGQFF
v_gene: TRBV19; j_gene: TRBJ2-5; CDR3aa: CASSKGQGGETQYF
v_gene: TRBV28; j_gene: TRBJ1-2; CDR3aa: CASSDRDGYTF
v_gene: TRBV5-1; j_gene: TRBJ1-2; CDR3aa: CASSSGQDYGYTF
v_gene: TRBV4-1; j_gene: TRBJ1-1; CDR3aa: CASGRRTEAFF
v_gene: TRBV28; j_gene: TRBJ1-4; CDR3aa: CASSLFGTGNEKLFF
v_gene: TRBV12-3/TRBV12-4; j_gene: TRBJ2-1; CDR3aa: CASRPGTSNEQFF
v_gene: TRBV19; j_gene: TRBJ2-1; CDR3aa: CASSLRGLLNEQFF
v_gene: TRBV3-1/TRBV3-2; j_gene: TRBJ2-2; CDR3aa: CASSPSGRHANTGELFF
v_gene: TRBV6-6; j_gene: TRBJ2-5; CDR3aa: CASRKGVSQETQYF
v_gene: TRBV7-2; j_gene: TRBJ2-5; CDR3aa: CASSPARETQYF
v_gene: TRBV19; j_gene: TRBJ1-2; CDR3aa: CASKAGGSYGYTF
v_gene: TRBV24-1; j_gene: TRBJ2-7; CDR3aa: CATSLRGYDEQYF
v_gene: TRBV10-2; j_gene: TRBJ2-5; CDR3aa: CASSESTGGPQETQYF
v_gene: TRBV5-1; j_gene: TRBJ2-5; CDR3aa: CASSLSGGIQETQYF
v_gene: TRBV7-9; j_gene: TRBJ2-1; CDR3aa: CASSPGQGGWPYNEQFF
v_gene: TRBV5-5; j_gene: TRBJ2-2; CDR3aa: CASSPGGQGRNTGELFF
v_gene: TRBV5-1; j_gene: TRBJ1-2; CDR3aa: CASSLVGLQEANYGYTF
v_gene: TRBV2; j_gene: TRBJ1-5; CDR3aa: CASSVNPGGQPQHF
v_gene: TRBV19; j_gene: TRBJ2-2; CDR3aa: CASSRRSGELFF
v_gene: TRBV7-9; j_gene: TRBJ1-2; CDR3aa: CASSLGQGGGGYTF
v_gene: TRBV19; j_gene: TRBJ2-7; CDR3aa: CASSAGTGISYEQYF
v_gene: TRBV14; j_gene: TRBJ1-1; CDR3aa: CASSQLLQGTEAFF
v_gene: TRBV9; j_gene: TRBJ2-1; CDR3aa: CASSVVGSSYNEQFF
v_gene: TRBV7-2; j_gene: TRBJ1-6; CDR3aa: CASSLAATGPYNSPLHF
v_gene: TRBV6-5; j_gene: TRBJ1-2; CDR3aa: CASSYTSSGGAGGYTF
v_gene: TRBV2; j_gene: TRBJ1-5; CDR3aa: CASSEWGGNQPQHF
v_gene: TRBV2; j_gene: TRBJ1-3; CDR3aa: CASRGAGGNTIYF
v_gene: TRBV10-3; j_gene: TRBJ2-2; CDR3aa: CAISAPGGELFF
v_gene: TRBV27; j_gene: TRBJ2-5; CDR3aa: CASSPLRDRGGETQYF
v_gene: TRBV5-6; j_gene: TRBJ2-7; CDR3aa: CASSLPPQGPGEQYF